This note documents a single T cell receptor beta chain sequence. This specimen comes from a study of blood T cell repertoires in COVID-19. Study context: Samples came from the United States, Italy and Spain, spanning acute and convalescent COVID-19.

The ends were cut back, 4 bases at V and 5 bases at J, with 10 bases in the middle. Per germline, CDR1 SGHRS and CDR2 YFSETQ. CDR3 length: 14 residues. In the authors' workflow: The assay estimated nucleated cells by amplifying reference gene primers. Using immunoSEQ multiplex PCR, the repertoire was profiled, and TCRdb retains in-frame clones only, with some absent. From that table come the V and J calls and clone size; the DNA was used to work out D and trimming. The sample contains 95,000 to 110,000 clones, about 89% of which appear only once. This sequence was found in a woman in her fifties or sixties with acute or convalescent COVID-19. V is TRBV5-1 and J is TRBJ1-6, with D hard to call. Material for sequencing was peripheral blood. In DNA form, the CDR3 reads TGCGCCAGCAGCAATACAGATAATAATTCACCCCTCCACTTT. As protein: CASSNTDNNSPLHF. The full variable domain, rest sourced from reference TRBV5-1 and TRBJ1-6, is KAGVTQTPRYLIKTRGQQVTLSCSPISGHRSVSWYQQTPGQGLQFLFEYFSETQRNKGNFPGRFSGRQFSNSRSEMNVSTLELGDSALYLCASSNTDNNSPLHFGNGTRLTVT.